This T cell receptor (beta chain) originates from a study of PD-L1 blockade in urothelial cancer. Broader study findings: Below-median pretreatment blood TCR clonality was associated with improved progression-free and overall survival.

Sequenced by immunoSEQ multiplex PCR; TCRdb stores in-frame clones only, minus some. The profile shows some 120,000 clones, roughly 91% of them singletons. A single count supports this clone. The antigen remains undetermined. Documented time point: peripheral blood 6 weeks after treatment start. The starting material was PBMCs, obtained around atezolizumab (anti-PD-L1) treatment. The TCR originated in a man aged 55-75 years with urothelial cancer.

Here the CDR3 DNA reads TGTGCCAGCAGGCCCTGGACTAGCGGTTCGGGCAGGGAGCTGTTTTTT. Its protein product is CASRPWTSGSGRELFF. This chain connects TRBV28 to TRBJ2-2, with 10 bases that match TRBD2. Per the germline V gene, CDR1 is MDHEN and CDR2 is SYDVKM. CDR3 size: 16 residues. The trim removed 6 bases at V and 9 bases at J, leaving 13 bases unmatched.